This T cell receptor beta chain comes out of a study of blood T cells in healthy people across ages (dated by TCRdb to about 2015). Describing the broader study: In model experiments, template switching captured roughly one uniquely barcoded TCR beta cDNA molecule for every two T cells. To track age-related changes in TCR beta repertoire diversity, the study relied on deep sequencing normalized with unique cDNA molecular identifiers. The donors were split into four age groups: young (average about 15 years), middle-aged (roughly 39), aged (roughly 68) and long-lived (approximately 80). Donors of different ages were randomly distributed across sequencing lanes to avoid experimental bias. Using the same blood draw, the study looked at two additional independent replicas of 1 million unique cDNA reads for two donors, one aged 18 to 29 and the other aged 80 or older. Study-level results and caveats: Observed TCR beta diversity correlated strongly with the percentage of naive T cells measured by flow cytometry. Because donor CMV infection status was unknown, age-related changes in expanded clonotypes were potentially confounded. The long-lived group showed more naive CD4+ T cells, fewer expanded clones and increased TCR diversity than the aged group, suggesting age selection. Since profiling was done on bulk unsorted PBMCs, naive and antigen-experienced compartments could not be conclusively compared. Estimates of total diversity from one million sequenced T cells were regarded as lower bounds and underestimates. Observed TCR beta diversity per million T cells fell roughly linearly with age, and a significant reduction was already apparent by age around 40.

The donors were roughly 38 Caucasian individuals from Russia, aged roughly 6 to 100 years, who were systemically healthy. About 10 milliliters of peripheral blood were collected from each donor into EDTA-treated Vacutainer tubes. PBMCs were isolated by Ficoll-Paque density-gradient centrifugation, with at least 7 million obtained per sample. Trizol reagent was used to extract total RNA from PBMCs, with at least 5 micrograms per sample. For every donor, flow cytometry on a PBMC aliquot measured the percentage of naive CD45RAhigh/CD27high T cells. Regarding this clonotype: Its antigen target is currently unknown. Per-base quality was not reported, and no clone a single base away is much larger than it.

Libraries came from 5' RACE. Sequencer: Illumina HiSeq 2500. A second PCR of about 7 to 12 cycles was performed with a sample-barcoded 5' primer and a J-beta primer mix. Each TCR beta cDNA molecule received a unique molecular identifier from a template-switch 5' adaptor carrying 12 random nucleotides. Each sample yielded at least 2.5 million CDR3-containing paired-end reads. The Mint cDNA synthesis kit, primed by a TRBC-specific oligonucleotide, was used to synthesize first-strand cDNA from all RNA. Following uracil-DNA glycosylase treatment, all cDNA underwent a first 18-cycle PCR with the universal primers M1SS and BC2_uni_R. Concerning the study's data processing: Normalization of each sample was performed by random selection of 1 million high-quality reads, each carrying a distinct molecular identifier. Instead of being binned into consensus sequences, reads with shared molecular identifiers were discarded. MiTCR, with a Q25 quality threshold and the strictest error-elimination algorithm, was used for CDR3 identification, clonotype clustering and error correction. A nonparametric unseen species model with Euler transformation was used to estimate lower-bound total TCR beta diversity. TCRdb reworked the public reads: Q25 trimming with fastp, MiXCR clone assembly, productive beta chains retained. All rows with the same CDR3 protein become a single entry with the most common DNA and genes. What appears here as the V and J calls and clone size reflects TCRdb's work, not the paper's. For this sample there are 780,000 or so distinct CDR3 sequences; around 50% appear just once. Approximately 24% of the sample rests with the top ten.

The germline V gene (reference sequence) gives CDR1 as SGHNT and CDR2 as YYREEE. The CDR3 starts with the cysteine, ends with the phenylalanine, and has 13 residues. Solely the CDR3 DNA is kept, with 39 bases framed from the first base. Cut back by 2 bases and 7 bases, the V and J ends lie 10 bases apart. The chain joins TRBV5-4 to TRBJ2-1; too little of a D gene remains to name it. This sequence was found in a man between 40 and 49 years old in good health. Input material: blood. The CDR3 reads CASSFPENNEQFF. In nucleotide form, the sequence is TGTGCCAGCAGCTTCCCCGAGAATAATGAGCAGTTCTTC.